The 27 T cell receptor beta chains below all came from one sample that was sequenced in a study of T cells in Graves' hyperthyroidism and ophthalmopathy. Amplification of TCR beta CDR3 regions was performed using RNA transcripts as template. HTBI primers were used for first-round RT-PCR of the TCR CDR3. Each CDR3 protein is one row after TCRdb ran MiXCR on the multiplex PCR reads. The table has hundreds of thousands of distinct CDR3 sequences, 38% seen once; the top ten hold more than 7%. The sample taken for sequencing was blood. These receptors originate from a man aged 18 to 29 with Graves' hyperthyroidism.

J is TRBJ1-2 and V is TRBV11-1; 8 positions agree with TRBD1. Germline V gene sequence: CDR1 SGHAT, CDR2 FQDESV (reference sequence). Trimming removed 2 bases from V and 10 bases from J; junction bases left unmatched: 9. The length of the CDR3 is 14 residues. CDR3 in DNA: TGTGCCAGCAGCTTACTGGGAGGGACAGGAACCTACACCTTC. Protein: CASSLLGGTGTYTF.

This clonotype was counted ten times or more. The chain is built from TRBV12-3 or TRBV12-4 and TRBJ2-5, with 10 bases matching TRBD2. The ends lost 6 bases at V and 5 bases at J; junction bases unmatched: 6. The CDR3 has 14 residues. The CDR3 region is CASSPTSGKETQYF. DNA for the CDR3: TGTGCCAGCAGCCCTACTAGCGGGAAGGAGACCCAGTACTTC.

This clonotype was picked up many times. The V call is TRBV7-2, the J call TRBJ1-6, with TRBD1 as a possible D gene (5 bases). V lost 4 bases to trimming and J lost 10 bases, with 11 bases between them. The CDR3 runs to 13 residues. CDR1 and CDR2 from the germline V gene are SGHTA and FQGNSA. CDR3 coding DNA: TGTGCCAGCAGCTACACCGGGGCCTCACCCCTCCACTTT. Translation: CASSYTGASPLHF.

This rearrangement joins TRBV12-3 or TRBV12-4 to TRBJ2-5; the D call may be TRBD1 or TRBD2 (6 bases each). The V gene lost 2 bases and the J gene lost 7 bases, with 20 bases spanning the gap. The CDR3 runs 16 residues. CDR3 sequence: CASSLRGGLNEGTQYF. In DNA form, the CDR3 reads TGTGCCAGCAGTTTAAGAGGGGGGCTAAACGAAGGGACCCAGTACTTC.

This clonotype was counted ten times or more. The J gene is TRBJ2-7, the V gene TRBV29-1; D is uncertain. Trimming pared 2 bases from V and 5 bases from J, leaving 7 bases between. Looked up from germline, CDR1 is SQVTM and CDR2 is ANQGSEA. This CDR3 is built from 11 residues. The CDR3 DNA sequence: TGCAGCGTTGAATCGAGGAACGAGCAGTACTTC. It is translated as CSVESRNEQYF.

The gene calls are TRBV11-2 and TRBJ2-5; 8 bases agree with TRBD2. The V gene end was trimmed by 10 bases and the J gene end by 5 bases; junction bases not matched to a gene: 6. Germline V lookup: CDR1 SGHAT, CDR2 FQNNGV. The CDR3 spans 12 residues. CDR3 loop: CATSGGVETQYF. In nucleotides, the CDR3 is TGTGCCACCTCGGGGGGGGTTGAGACCCAGTACTTC.

In this sample, this clonotype turned up once. The chain employs TRBV7-8 and TRBJ1-5, with D possibly TRBD1 on 5 matching bases. Germline values: CDR1 SGHVS, CDR2 FQNEAQ. The CDR3 is made up of 12 amino acids. The V end lost 2 bases, the J end lost 14 bases, and 13 bases lay between the germline ends. This chain's CDR3 is CASSLQGSYEHF. CDR3 sequence (DNA): TGTGCCAGCAGCTTACAGGGTAGCTACGAGCATTTT.

DNA of the CDR3: TGTGCCAGCAGCGTAGCTTCGGGACTACAAGAGACCCAGTACTTC. As protein: CASSVASGLQETQYF. The genes are TRBV9 and TRBJ2-5; TRBD2 aligns across 7 bases. The trim removed 0 bases at V and 2 bases at J, leaving 4 bases unmatched. This CDR3 has 15 amino acids. Germline CDR1 and CDR2: SGDLS and YYNGEE.

V and J are TRBV20-1 and TRBJ1-1; D is undetermined. This CDR3 is built from 14 residues. V lost 1 base to trimming and J lost 3 bases, with 12 bases between them. Germline CDR1 and CDR2: DFQATT and SNEGSKA (reference sequence). The CDR3: CSARVAELDTEAFF. CDR3 bases: TGCAGTGCTAGAGTTGCAGAGTTGGACACTGAAGCTTTCTTT.

This clonotype was recorded a few times. J is TRBJ2-7 and V is TRBV20-1; D unresolved. The germline V gene has CDR1 DFQATT and CDR2 SNEGSKA (reference sequence). The CDR3 is made up of 12 amino acids. The ends were cut back, 3 bases at V and 7 bases at J, with 13 bases in the middle. In DNA form, the CDR3 reads TGCAGTGCTAGGAGACTCCCGCGGGAGCAGTACTTC. Protein: CSARRLPREQYF.

V usage is TRBV29-1 and J usage is TRBJ2-6; perhaps TRBD2 as D (6 bases). The CDR3 has 13 amino acids. Germline CDR1 is SQVTM and CDR2 is ANQGSEA. CDR3 in DNA: TGCAGTTACTCGGGGGCTGGGGCCAACGTCCTGACTTTC. Translation: CSYSGAGANVLTF.

J is TRBJ2-7 and V is TRBV6-5; a possible D gene is TRBD1 (5 bases). Germline-derived CDR1 and CDR2 are MNHEY and SVGAGI. There are 14 residues in the CDR3. Trimming took 4 bases from V and 6 from J, leaving 16 bases between them. The CDR3 nucleotides are TGTGCCAGCAGTTTGGAGTCAGGACAACGCGAGCAGTACTTC. This codes for CASSLESGQREQYF.

This clonotype showed up just a few times. This rearrangement joins TRBV7-9 to TRBJ1-1, with D uncertain. This CDR3 comprises 14 residues. The ends were cut back, 3 bases at V and 2 bases at J, with 10 bases in the middle. Germline V CDR1 and CDR2: SEHNR, FQNEAQ (reference sequence). CDR3 coding DNA: TGTGCCAGCAGCTTTTTTCAGGTAAACACTGAAGCTTTCTTT. It is translated as CASSFFQVNTEAFF. Full variable domain (rest looked up from reference TRBV7-9 and TRBJ1-1): DTGVSQNPRHKITKRGQNVTFRCDPISEHNRLYWYRQTLGQGPEFLTYFQNEAQLEKSRLLSDRFSAERPKGSFSTLEIQRTEQGDSAMYLCASSFFQVNTEAFFGQGTRLTVV.

This chain connects TRBV7-2 to TRBJ2-7; D unresolved. Germline assignment: CDR1 SGHTA and CDR2 FQGNSA. V lost 5 bases and J 1 base, leaving 9 bases between the germline ends. The CDR3 is made up of 13 amino acids. Here the CDR3 reads CASSQALSYEQYF. The CDR3 region has the DNA TGTGCCAGCAGCCAGGCTTTATCCTACGAGCAGTACTTC.

This clonotype was seen at least ten times. V is TRBV29-1 and J is TRBJ1-1, with unresolved D. CDR3 length equals 14 residues. V was cut by 0 bases and J by 0 bases, with 8 bases left in between. CDR1 is SQVTM and CDR2 is ANQGSEA in the germline V gene. The CDR3 bases are TGCAGCGTTGAAGATAGAGGGATGAACACTGAAGCTTTCTTT. It translates to CSVEDRGMNTEAFF.

This clonotype was detected many times. V and J are TRBV4-3 and TRBJ1-1, with D hard to call. The CDR3 has 12 residues. From germline, CDR1 is LGHNA and CDR2 YSLEER. V lost 1 base and J 8 bases, leaving 8 bases between the germline ends. CDR3 sequence reads: CASSQGRREAFF. DNA of the CDR3: TGCGCCAGCAGCCAAGGGCGCAGGGAAGCTTTCTTT.

This clonotype occurred many times. The chain uses TRBV19 and TRBJ1-2; D not resolved. The germline gives CDR1 LNHDA, CDR2 SQIVND (reference sequence). The CDR3 sequence is 15 residues long. Trimming took off 3 bases at V and 3 bases at J, with 14 bases between the two ends. CDR3 bases: TGTGCCAGTAGTATCTTGGCACCTGAGGACTATGGCTACACCTTC. Translating it yields CASSILAPEDYGYTF.

Turning to this clonotype: An end of the junction differs from the germline gene, which may be a read error. CDR3 residues: CAGRVTAPSSYNSPLHF. CDR3 DNA sequence: TGTGCCGGCAGAGTGACAGCGCCGAGCTCCTATAATTCACCCCTCCACTTT. The chain joins TRBV25-1 to TRBJ1-6; perhaps TRBD1 as D (5 bases). This CDR3 spans 17 amino acids. Looked up from germline, CDR1 is MGHDK and CDR2 is SYGVNS.

This clonotype was picked up many times. The chain uses TRBV20-1 and TRBJ2-5, with 9 bases identical to TRBD1. The germline CDR1 and CDR2 sequences are DFQATT and SNEGSKA (reference sequence). Trimming took 4 bases from V and 5 from J; bases not matched to a gene: 11. The CDR3 is 15 amino acids. The CDR3 region has the DNA TGCAGTGCTACTCCTGGACAGGGGTTAACGGAGACCCAGTACTTC. This codes for CSATPGQGLTETQYF.

This clonotype was seen a few times. The chain carries TRBV5-1 and TRBJ1-1, with 8 bases matching TRBD1. Germline V gene lookup returns CDR1 SGHRS and CDR2 YFSETQ. Trimming cost V 4 bases and J 6 bases; bases outside gene matches: 8. There are 14 residues in the CDR3. CDR3 loop: CASSLGQGWAEAFF. In nucleotides, the CDR3 is TGCGCCAGCAGCCTTGGACAGGGATGGGCTGAAGCTTTCTTT.

This clonotype was observed many times. V is TRBV29-1 and J is TRBJ1-5; 8 bases fit TRBD1. This CDR3 is built from 13 residues. Trimming took 4 bases from V and 6 from J; bases not matched to a gene: 5. Germline V gene data show CDR1 as SQVTM and CDR2 as ANQGSEA. CDR3 sequence reads: CSVVGQGGQPQHF. The CDR3 DNA reads TGCAGCGTTGTAGGACAGGGAGGTCAGCCCCAGCATTTT.

This clonotype came up many times. V usage is TRBV20-1 and J usage is TRBJ1-1; D is undetermined. The V end was cut by 0 bases, the J end by 0 bases, with 5 bases between. The CDR3 runs 13 residues. In germline, CDR1 is DFQATT, CDR2 SNEGSKA (reference sequence). CDR3 residues: CSARDAMNTEAFF. In DNA form, the CDR3 reads TGCAGTGCTAGAGATGCCATGAACACTGAAGCTTTCTTT.

The V gene is TRBV7-9, the J gene TRBJ2-7; 9 nucleotides align to TRBD2. The V gene end was trimmed by 4 bases and the J gene end by 6 bases; junction bases not matched to a gene: 7. Germline V gene sequence: CDR1 SEHNR, CDR2 FQNEAQ (reference sequence). The CDR3 length is 14 residues. CDR3 sequence: CASSSGLAGIEQYF. The CDR3 coding sequence is TGTGCCAGCAGCTCCGGGCTAGCGGGGATCGAGCAGTACTTC.

V and J are TRBV7-8 and TRBJ2-7; 15 bases agree with TRBD2. The V segment lost 1 base and the J segment 6 bases; nucleotides outside the gene matches: 10. The CDR3 runs to 18 residues. Germline loops: CDR1 SGHVS, CDR2 FQNEAQ. CDR3 sequence (DNA): TGTGCCAGCAGCTTAGGGACTAGCGGGAGGGCCGTTGACTCCGAGCAGTACTTC. This translates into CASSLGTSGRAVDSEQYF. The full variable domain, completed using reference TRBV7-8 and TRBJ2-7, is GAGVSQSPRYKVAKRGQDVALRCDPISGHVSLFWYQQALGQGPEFLTYFQNEAQLDKSGLPSDRFFAERPEGSVSTLKIQRTQQEDSAVYLCASSLGTSGRAVDSEQYFGPGTRLTVT.

The chain uses TRBV6-6 and TRBJ1-2, with 8 bases lining up with TRBD1. Looked up from germline, CDR1 is MNHNY and CDR2 is SVGAGI (reference sequence). CDR3 length equals 13 residues. V lost 4 bases and J lost 6; bases outside the gene matches: 4. The DNA for the CDR3 is TGTGCCAGCAGTTCGGACAGGGAAAATGGCTACACCTTC. Translating it yields CASSSDRENGYTF.

This clonotype was counted many times. The rearrangement uses TRBV29-1 and TRBJ2-5; 7 bases line up with TRBD2. The CDR3 extends over 14 amino acids. After removal of 3 bases from V and 2 bases from J, the junction contained 6 bases not matched to a gene. The germline CDR1 and CDR2 sequences are SQVTM and ANQGSEA. Written as DNA, the CDR3 is TGCAGCGTTGATCCTAGCGGAATACAAGAGACCCAGTACTTC. Protein product: CSVDPSGIQETQYF. The variable domain in full, completed from reference TRBV29-1 and TRBJ2-5, reads SAVISQKPSRDICQRGTSLTIQCQVDSQVTMMFWYRQQPGQSLTLIATANQGSEATYESGFVIDKFPISRPNLTFSTLTVSNMSPEDSSIYLCSVDPSGIQETQYFGPGTRLLVL.

The chain is built from TRBV5-4 and TRBJ2-7; 8 nucleotides line up with TRBD1. Germline V gene data show CDR1 as SGHNT and CDR2 as YYREEE (reference sequence). V was clipped by 1 base and J by 3 bases; unmatched bases: 6. This CDR3 comprises 15 residues. The CDR3 region is CASSLSRTGNYEQYF. CDR3 DNA: TGTGCCAGCAGCTTGTCCAGGACAGGGAACTACGAGCAGTACTTC.